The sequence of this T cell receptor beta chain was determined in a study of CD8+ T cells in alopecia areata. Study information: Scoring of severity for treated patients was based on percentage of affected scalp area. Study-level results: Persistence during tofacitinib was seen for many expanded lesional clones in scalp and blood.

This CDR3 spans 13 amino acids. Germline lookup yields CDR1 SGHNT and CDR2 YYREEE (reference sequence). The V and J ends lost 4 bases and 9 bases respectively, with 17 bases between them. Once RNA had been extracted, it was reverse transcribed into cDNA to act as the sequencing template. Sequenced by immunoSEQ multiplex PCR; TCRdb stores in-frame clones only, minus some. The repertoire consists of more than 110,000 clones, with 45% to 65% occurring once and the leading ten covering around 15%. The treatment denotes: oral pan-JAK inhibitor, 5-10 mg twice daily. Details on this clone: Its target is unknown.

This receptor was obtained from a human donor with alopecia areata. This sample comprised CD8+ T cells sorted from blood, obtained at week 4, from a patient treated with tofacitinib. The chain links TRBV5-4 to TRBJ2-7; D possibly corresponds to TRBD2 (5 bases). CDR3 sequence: CASSLTRTGWQYF. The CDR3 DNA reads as TGTGCCAGCAGCCTTACTAGGACGGGTTGGCAGTACTTC.